This T cell receptor (beta chain) comes out of a study of cytomegalovirus exposure and HLA in healthy donors. V lost 0 bases, J lost 4 bases, and 12 bases lay in between. The CDR3 has 15 amino acids. Germline-derived CDR1 and CDR2 are SEHNR and FQNEAQ (reference sequence). Primers for the PCR totalled 60 Vbeta and 13 Jbeta. Sequenced by immunoSEQ multiplex PCR; TCRdb stores in-frame clones only, minus some. The sample has over 130,000 clones; 75% to 90% are singletons. The origin of this receptor is a female donor in good health and CMV-seronegative. The gene calls are TRBV7-9 and TRBJ1-1; no firm D call. The sequencing sample was made of PBMCs. The DNA of the CDR3 is TGTGCCAGCAGCTTAGCGCGGGCGATGGGCACTGAAGCTTTCTTT. It is translated as CASSLARAMGTEAFF.